Listed below are T cell receptor beta chains from one sample, sequenced in a study of cytomegalovirus exposure and HLA in healthy donors. Here immunoSEQ multiplex PCR was the method, and the copy in TCRdb shows in-frame clones only, minus some. Of about 98,000 clones listed, about four fifths are singletons. Sequenced sample: PBMCs. All receptors come from a man between 18 and 35 years old in good health and CMV-seropositive. Each CDR3 is given with its conserved first and last residue. D genes are given only for firm matches. The size field is filled for only some rows; it gives once, few, many or a size class.

d_gene	v_gene	j_gene	abundance	CDR3aa	CDR3nt
TRBD2	TRBV14	TRBJ2-7	.	CASSQFPGLAALQYF	TGTGCCAGCAGCCAGTTCCCGGGACTAGCTGCGTTACAGTACTTC
TRBD2	TRBV7-9	TRBJ2-2	.	CASSRLAGVTGELFF	TGTGCCAGCAGTCGACTAGCGGGGGTAACCGGGGAGCTGTTTTTT
TRBD2	TRBV5-4	TRBJ2-1	few	CASSLFGGGNEQFF	TGTGCCAGCAGCTTGTTCGGGGGAGGGAATGAGCAGTTCTTC
.	TRBV5-1	TRBJ1-1	few	CASSWGLRGGMNTEAFF	TGCGCCAGCAGCTGGGGACTAAGGGGAGGGATGAACACTGAAGCTTTCTTT
.	TRBV5-1	TRBJ1-1	few	CASSYSMNTEAFF	TGCGCCAGCAGCTACTCGATGAACACTGAAGCTTTCTTT
TRBD1	TRBV5-1	TRBJ1-3	.	CASSLAVLAGGRSGNTIYF	TGCGCCAGCAGCTTGGCCGTTTTGGCAGGGGGCCGCTCTGGAAACACCATATATTTT
TRBD2	TRBV5-5	TRBJ2-7	.	CASSLDSAGGPEQYF	TGTGCCAGCAGCTTGGATTCGGCGGGGGGGCCCGAGCAGTACTTC
.	TRBV29-1	TRBJ2-3	.	CSVGERAFLFASTDTQYF	TGCAGCGTCGGGGAGCGGGCATTTCTTTTCGCTAGCACAGATACGCAGTATTTT
.	TRBV9	TRBJ1-2	once	CASSGAPIDGYTF	TGTGCCAGCAGCGGGGCCCCTATTGATGGCTACACCTTC
TRBD1	TRBV7-9	TRBJ2-3	.	CASSLEGQGPDTQYF	TGTGCCAGCAGCTTAGAGGGACAGGGGCCTGATACGCAGTATTTT
.	TRBV5-1	TRBJ2-7	.	CASSSIGGVSSYEQYF	TGCGCCAGCAGCTCCATTGGCGGTGTTAGCTCCTACGAGCAGTACTTC
TRBD1	TRBV19	TRBJ1-4	few	CASSLRQGNEKLFF	TGTGCCAGTAGCCTTCGACAGGGTAATGAAAAACTGTTTTTT
.	TRBV2	TRBJ2-6	few	CASRTGPGANVLTF	TGTGCCAGCAGAACAGGGCCTGGGGCCAACGTCCTGACTTTC
TRBD1	TRBV6-6	TRBJ1-5	.	CASTRTGEVSNQPQHF	TGTGCCAGCACCCGGACAGGGGAGGTTAGCAATCAGCCCCAGCATTTT
TRBD1	TRBV5-1	TRBJ1-5	.	CASSPTGTQPQHF	TGCGCCAGCAGCCCGACAGGGACTCAGCCCCAGCATTTT
TRBD1	TRBV28	TRBJ1-2	once	CASSFQGAGGYTF	TGTGCCAGCAGTTTTCAGGGGGCGGGTGGCTACACCTTC
TRBD1	TRBV27	TRBJ2-5	.	CASRVRGTLETQYF	TGTGCCAGCAGGGTCAGGGGGACCCTGGAGACCCAGTACTTC
TRBD2	TRBV5-6	TRBJ2-5	.	CASSLALAGWETQYF	TGTGCCAGCAGCTTGGCATTAGCGGGGTGGGAGACCCAGTACTTC
TRBD2	TRBV5-1	TRBJ2-7	.	CASSPTSGGYEQYF	TGCGCCAGCAGCCCGACTAGCGGGGGCTACGAGCAGTACTTC
TRBD1	TRBV29-1	TRBJ1-1	.	CSVEVTGGEAFF	TGCAGCGTTGAGGTCACAGGGGGGGAAGCTTTCTTT
.	TRBV25-1	TRBJ1-5	few	CASSESSVSQPQHF	TGTGCCAGCAGTGAATCTTCCGTCAGTCAGCCCCAGCATTTT
TRBD1	TRBV5-1	TRBJ1-5	.	CASSQGAGGNQPQHF	TGCGCCAGCAGCCAGGGGGCCGGAGGCAATCAGCCCCAGCATTTT
.	TRBV11-2	TRBJ1-2	.	CASSNLGLRFYGYTF	TGTGCCAGCAGCAATCTGGGGCTGAGATTCTATGGCTACACCTTC
TRBD1	TRBV2	TRBJ1-6	.	CASSGDRGAYNSPLHF	TGTGCCAGCAGCGGAGACAGGGGGGCCTATAATTCACCCCTCCACTTT
TRBD1	TRBV11-3	TRBJ2-7	.	CASSLDRQGNDEQYF	TGTGCCAGCAGCTTAGATCGACAGGGGAACGACGAGCAGTACTTC
.	TRBV5-1	TRBJ2-6	.	CASSLGGISGANVLTF	TGCGCCAGCAGCTTGGGCGGTATCTCTGGGGCCAACGTCCTGACTTTC
.	TRBV10-1	TRBJ2-5	once	CASSPGGGAQYF	TGCGCCAGCAGCCCAGGCGGAGGGGCCCAGTACTTC
.	TRBV6-1	TRBJ1-1	.	CASSVGVDNTEAFF	TGTGCCAGCAGTGTAGGGGTAGATAACACTGAAGCTTTCTTT
.	TRBV4-1	TRBJ2-7	.	CASSQDTLESYEQYF	TGCGCCAGCAGCCAAGATACCCTGGAGTCCTACGAGCAGTACTTC
.	TRBV7-7	TRBJ1-1	.	CASSPVGPTNTEAFF	TGTGCCAGCAGCCCAGTGGGCCCTACGAACACTGAAGCTTTCTTT
.	TRBV2	TRBJ1-2	.	CASSESRVLTNYGYTF	TGTGCCAGCAGTGAATCCAGGGTCCTAACTAACTATGGCTACACCTTC
TRBD1	TRBV7-9	TRBJ1-1	few	CASSDRTGTNTEAFF	TGTGCCAGCAGCGACCGGACAGGGACTAACACTGAAGCTTTCTTT
TRBD1	TRBV30	TRBJ2-7	once	CAWSGDRAWEQYF	TGTGCCTGGAGTGGGGACAGGGCCTGGGAGCAGTACTTC
.	TRBV10-1	TRBJ1-1	few	CASSESSSKAFF	TGCGCCAGCAGTGAGTCATCCAGTAAAGCTTTCTTT
.	TRBV6-1	TRBJ1-5	few	CASSASRVSFNQPQHF	TGTGCCAGCAGTGCCTCTCGGGTGAGTTTCAATCAGCCCCAGCATTTT
.	TRBV15	TRBJ2-7	.	CATSRDQETRSEQYF	TGTGCCACCAGCAGAGATCAAGAGACCCGGAGCGAGCAGTACTTC
TRBD2	TRBV29-1	TRBJ2-3	.	CSVVLAGRTDTQYF	TGCAGCGTTGTATTAGCGGGTCGCACAGATACGCAGTATTTT
TRBD2	TRBV27	TRBJ2-5	few	CASSPWTSGGKETQYF	TGTGCCAGCAGTCCGTGGACTAGCGGGGGGAAAGAGACCCAGTACTTC
.	TRBV6-5	TRBJ1-4	.	CASSYSRDGEKLFF	TGTGCCAGCAGTTACTCGAGGGATGGGGAAAAACTGTTTTTT